The rows below give T cell receptor beta chains drawn from one sample of a study of shared clonotypes between healthy human individuals. The assay was immunoSEQ multiplex PCR, and TCRdb's table has in-frame clones only and misses some. Of 700,000 to 950,000 clones listed, roughly 96% were seen once; the top ten hold about 0.25%. Sequencing input: naive CD8+ T cells sorted from blood. These TCRs come from a man aged 25 to 40 in good health. Both conserved end residues are part of each CDR3. A D gene is named only where the DNA matches it firmly. Only some rows state a clone size, as once, few, many or a class for expanded clones.

v_call: TRBV4-3
cdr3_length: 16
d_call: -
clone_size: -
j_call: TRBJ2-1
cdr3_aa: CASSQAASQLYNEQFF
cdr3_nt: TGCGCCAGCAGCCAAGCGGCTAGCCAACTCTACAATGAGCAGTTCTTC

v_call: TRBV9
cdr3_length: 14
d_call: TRBD1
clone_size: -
j_call: TRBJ1-1
cdr3_aa: CASSGGTGGGLAFF
cdr3_nt: TGTGCCAGCAGCGGAGGGACAGGGGGCGGTCTAGCTTTCTTT

v_call: TRBV7-9
cdr3_length: 13
d_call: -
clone_size: -
j_call: TRBJ2-1
cdr3_aa: CASTPVAYNEQFF
cdr3_nt: TGTGCCAGCACTCCGGTTGCCTACAATGAGCAGTTCTTC

v_call: TRBV7-8
cdr3_length: 14
d_call: -
clone_size: -
j_call: TRBJ1-5
cdr3_aa: CASSLAFYNQPQHF
cdr3_nt: TGTGCCAGCAGCTTAGCGTTTTACAATCAGCCCCAGCATTTT

v_call: TRBV15
cdr3_length: 15
d_call: TRBD2
clone_size: -
j_call: TRBJ2-2
cdr3_aa: CATSTPGGDTGELFF
cdr3_nt: TGTGCCACCAGCACCCCTGGGGGGGACACCGGGGAGCTGTTTTTT

v_call: TRBV19
cdr3_length: 14
d_call: TRBD1
clone_size: -
j_call: TRBJ1-5
cdr3_aa: CASRDRGGNQPQHF
cdr3_nt: TGTGCCAGTAGGGACAGGGGTGGTAATCAGCCCCAGCATTTT

v_call: TRBV14
cdr3_length: 18
d_call: TRBD1
clone_size: -
j_call: TRBJ1-2
cdr3_aa: CASSQVTRQGPPLYGYTF
cdr3_nt: TGTGCCAGCAGCCAAGTTACTCGACAGGGCCCGCCCCTATATGGCTACACCTTC

v_call: TRBV5-1
cdr3_length: 16
d_call: -
clone_size: -
j_call: TRBJ2-7
cdr3_aa: CASTPLGQPEPYEQYF
cdr3_nt: TGCGCCAGCACCCCCCTGGGGCAGCCCGAACCCTACGAGCAGTACTTC

v_call: TRBV27
cdr3_length: 17
d_call: TRBD2
clone_size: many
j_call: TRBJ2-7
cdr3_aa: CASSYLAGGGGSYEQYF
cdr3_nt: TGTGCCAGCAGTTATCTAGCGGGAGGGGGAGGCTCCTACGAGCAGTACTTC

v_call: TRBV7-9
cdr3_length: 14
d_call: -
clone_size: -
j_call: TRBJ2-7
cdr3_aa: CASSPMRQSYEQYF
cdr3_nt: TGTGCCAGCAGCCCGATGCGACAGTCCTACGAGCAGTACTTC

v_call: TRBV7-9
cdr3_length: 12
d_call: -
clone_size: -
j_call: TRBJ2-1
cdr3_aa: CAVGSGINEQFF
cdr3_nt: TGTGCCGTAGGGTCAGGGATAAATGAGCAGTTCTTC

v_call: TRBV7-8
cdr3_length: 16
d_call: -
clone_size: -
j_call: TRBJ2-7
cdr3_aa: CASSSPGHTSSYEQYF
cdr3_nt: TGTGCCAGCAGCTCCCCGGGACACACGAGCTCCTACGAGCAGTACTTC

v_call: TRBV7-9
cdr3_length: 16
d_call: -
clone_size: -
j_call: TRBJ1-3
cdr3_aa: CASSPPGRVAGNTIYF
cdr3_nt: TGTGCCAGCAGCCCGCCTGGAAGGGTCGCTGGAAACACCATATATTTT

v_call: TRBV4-1
cdr3_length: 16
d_call: TRBD2
clone_size: -
j_call: TRBJ2-1
cdr3_aa: CASSQERLAVYNEQFF
cdr3_nt: TGCGCCAGCAGCCAAGAGCGACTAGCGGTTTACAATGAGCAGTTCTTC

v_call: TRBV6-5
cdr3_length: 15
d_call: -
clone_size: -
j_call: TRBJ2-1
cdr3_aa: CASSYERGGYNEQFF
cdr3_nt: TGTGCCAGCAGTTACGAGAGGGGGGGGTACAATGAGCAGTTCTTC

v_call: TRBV28
cdr3_length: 13
d_call: -
clone_size: -
j_call: TRBJ2-7
cdr3_aa: CASSGRGIHEQYF
cdr3_nt: TGTGCCAGCAGTGGCCGGGGTATCCACGAGCAGTACTTC

v_call: TRBV10-2
cdr3_length: 14
d_call: -
clone_size: -
j_call: TRBJ2-7
cdr3_aa: CASSEFGDSYEQYF
cdr3_nt: TGCGCCAGCAGTGAGTTTGGGGACTCCTACGAGCAGTACTTC

v_call: TRBV6-1
cdr3_length: 15
d_call: -
clone_size: -
j_call: TRBJ1-5
cdr3_aa: CASSEFGVSNQPQHF
cdr3_nt: TGTGCCAGCAGTGAGTTCGGGGTAAGCAATCAGCCCCAGCATTTT

v_call: TRBV25-1
cdr3_length: 15
d_call: TRBD2
clone_size: -
j_call: TRBJ2-7
cdr3_aa: CASSDPGTSGYEQYF
cdr3_nt: TGTGCCAGCAGTGACCCCGGGACTAGCGGTTACGAGCAGTACTTC

v_call: TRBV27
cdr3_length: 13
d_call: -
clone_size: -
j_call: TRBJ1-2
cdr3_aa: CASSLSIGYGYTF
cdr3_nt: TGTGCCAGCAGTTTATCGATAGGGTATGGCTACACCTTC

v_call: TRBV6-1
cdr3_length: 16
d_call: -
clone_size: -
j_call: TRBJ1-1
cdr3_aa: CASSESWEKITSEAFF
cdr3_nt: TGTGCCAGCAGTGAGTCGTGGGAGAAAATAACGTCTGAAGCTTTCTTT

v_call: TRBV9
cdr3_length: 13
d_call: TRBD1
clone_size: -
j_call: TRBJ1-5
cdr3_aa: CASSDEGAQPQHF
cdr3_nt: TGTGCCAGCAGCGACGAGGGGGCTCAGCCCCAGCATTTT

v_call: TRBV6-6
cdr3_length: 13
d_call: -
clone_size: -
j_call: TRBJ2-2
cdr3_aa: CASSEIDTGELFF
cdr3_nt: TGTGCCAGCAGTGAGATCGACACCGGGGAGCTGTTTTTT

v_call: TRBV4-3
cdr3_length: 15
d_call: -
clone_size: -
j_call: TRBJ2-7
cdr3_aa: CASSTTEGSSYEQYF
cdr3_nt: TGCGCCAGCAGCACTACGGAGGGGAGCTCCTACGAGCAGTACTTC

v_call: TRBV5-5
cdr3_length: 15
d_call: -
clone_size: -
j_call: TRBJ1-6
cdr3_aa: CASSPTWGVDSPLHF
cdr3_nt: TGTGCCAGCAGCCCCACCTGGGGGGTAGACTCACCCCTCCACTTT

v_call: TRBV11-2
cdr3_length: 16
d_call: -
clone_size: -
j_call: TRBJ2-2
cdr3_aa: CASSLDPWENTGELFF
cdr3_nt: TGTGCCAGCAGCTTAGATCCATGGGAGAACACCGGGGAGCTGTTTTTT